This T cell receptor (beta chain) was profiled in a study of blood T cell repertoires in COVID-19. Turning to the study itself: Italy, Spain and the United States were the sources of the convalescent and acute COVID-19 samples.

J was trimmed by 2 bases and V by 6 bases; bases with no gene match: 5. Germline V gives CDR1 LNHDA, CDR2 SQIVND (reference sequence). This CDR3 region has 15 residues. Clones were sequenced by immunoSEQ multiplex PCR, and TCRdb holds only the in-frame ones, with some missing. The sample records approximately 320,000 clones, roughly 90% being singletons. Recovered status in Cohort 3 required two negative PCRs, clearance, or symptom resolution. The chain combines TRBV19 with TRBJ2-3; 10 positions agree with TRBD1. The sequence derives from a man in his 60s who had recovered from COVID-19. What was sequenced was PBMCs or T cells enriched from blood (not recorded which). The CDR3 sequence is CASSIGTGDTDTQYF. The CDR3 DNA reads TGTGCCAGTAGCATCGGGACAGGGGACACAGATACGCAGTATTTT.